This T cell receptor (beta chain) was sequenced for a study of regulatory T cells in long-lasting Graves disease. Study context: Positivity for TSH receptor antibodies plus over 5 years of antithyroid drugs meant persistent Graves' disease.

This clonotype was found many times. As yet, its antigen is unknown. Time point reported: persistent/refractory GD, antithyroid drugs over 5 years with positive TRAb. There was RNA extracted from PBMCs, and the TCR library was made from it. Patients were enrolled at an endocrinology department in Xi'an, China. Building of the TCR beta libraries involved iRepertoire HTBI primers and Arm-PCR of CDR3 regions. MiXCR, applied by TCRdb to the multiplex PCR reads, yields one record per CDR3 protein. The table has around 400,000 distinct CDR3 sequences, around 20% seen once. The CDR3 runs 15 residues. Trimming stripped 6 bases from V and 3 bases from J, with 18 bases between. Per germline, CDR1 MDHEN and CDR2 SYDVKM. Study results and limitations: Reduced TCR diversity was observed in persistent Graves' patients versus newly diagnosed patients. Comparison showed that persistent patients shared more public clonotypes (over 2,500) than new patients (roughly 1,000).

The sample consisted of peripheral blood mononuclear cells (PBMCs), taken when the disease was refractory, from a patient treated with antithyroid drugs. The TCR sequence derives from a female donor with Graves disease. The chain links TRBV28 to TRBJ2-7; a possible D gene is TRBD2 (7 bases). CDR3 residues: CASSLGGRVYYEQYF. In DNA form, the CDR3 reads TGTGCCAGCAGCTTGGGGGGGCGGGTTTACTACGAGCAGTACTTC.